Following are 15 T cell receptor beta chains from one sample sequenced in a study of shared clonotypes between healthy human individuals (dated by TCRdb to 2019 to 2021). The receptor library was made with the immunoSEQ multiplex PCR assay. Imported from immuneACCESS, the table was reduced by TCRdb to in-frame sequences with V and J called. These copies leave out some clones; in studies compared against another copy, an unresolved V gene accounts for under half, and the cause of the remainder is not known. The sample table lists fewer than 850,000 clones, about 90% of them with a count of one. The top ten constitute about a third of the sample. The sequenced material came from memory CD8+ T cells from PBMCs. Interpreted using the paper, the cell subset or site label stands for: CD45RO+ cells pooled with CCR7-negative TemRA cells. Receptors were obtained from a man between 18 and 35 years old in good health. Some clones in this sample may be carry-over from other donors' samples.

The chain couples TRBV5-6 to TRBJ1-1; 8 nucleotides match TRBD1. CDR1 is SGHDT, CDR2 YYEEEE, per germline. V lost 4 bases to trimming and J lost 1 base; unmatched junction nucleotides: 3. The CDR3 runs 14 residues. The CDR3 sequence is CASSTDRANTEAFF. The CDR3 DNA reads as TGTGCCAGCAGCACGGACAGGGCGAACACTGAAGCTTTCTTT.

The V gene is TRBV19, the J gene TRBJ2-1, with D uncertain. This CDR3 comprises 12 residues. Per germline, CDR1 LNHDA and CDR2 SQIVND (reference sequence). Between the trimmed V and J ends, which lost 3 bases and 8 bases, there was a span of 8 bases. Here the CDR3 reads CASSISGDEQFF. CDR3 DNA sequence: TGTGCCAGTAGTATTAGTGGGGATGAGCAGTTCTTC.

The genes are TRBV19 and TRBJ1-2; no reliable D call. V was clipped by 3 bases and J by 6 bases, with 5 bases between them. Germline-derived CDR1 and CDR2 are LNHDA and SQIVND (reference sequence). The CDR3 spans 11 residues. CDR3 residues: CASSMENGYTF. CDR3 coding DNA: TGTGCCAGTAGTATGGAGAATGGCTACACCTTC.

The chain joins TRBV29-1 to TRBJ2-1; TRBD2 matches at 7 bases. V lost 3 bases to trimming and J lost 13 bases; unmatched junction nucleotides: 21. The CDR3 covers 16 residues. Germline CDR1 and CDR2: SQVTM and ANQGSEA. CDR3 loop: CSVDHPGLISARPQFF. The CDR3 bases are TGCAGCGTTGACCACCCGGGACTAATTTCCGCCAGACCTCAGTTCTTC.

The chain links TRBV4-1 to TRBJ2-1, with 7 bases fitting TRBD2. Trimming cost V 1 base and J 7 bases; bases outside gene matches: 7. The CDR3 length is 15 residues. Germline V gene sequence: CDR1 MGHRA, CDR2 YSYEKL. The CDR3 here is CASSQAPSGGNEQFF. Written as DNA, the CDR3 is TGCGCCAGCAGCCAAGCGCCTAGCGGAGGGAATGAGCAGTTCTTC.

The rearrangement links TRBV15 to TRBJ2-7, with D tentatively TRBD2 (5 bases). Between the trimmed V and J ends, which lost 3 bases and 6 bases, there was a span of 18 bases. Germline CDR1 is LNHNV and CDR2 is YYDKDF (reference sequence). CDR3 length: 15 amino acids. The CDR3 nucleotides read TGTGCCACCAGCAGTCTCCGCACACTAGTAGCCGAGCAGTACTTC. Its translation: CATSSLRTLVAEQYF.

The chain links TRBV10-1 to TRBJ1-1, with 10 bases identical to TRBD1. With V trimmed by 9 bases and J by 5 bases, 6 bases remained unmatched. Germline V gene sequence: CDR1 WNHNN, CDR2 SYGVQD (reference sequence). This CDR3 has 13 amino acids. In DNA, the CDR3 is TGCGCCAGTCGGGGACAGGGGAAAACTGAAGCTTTCTTT. It encodes CASRGQGKTEAFF.

The chain uses TRBV9 and TRBJ1-2; 7 bases are a match to TRBD1. V was pared by 0 bases and J by 4 bases, with 12 bases of the junction left unmatched. Germline-derived CDR1 and CDR2 are SGDLS and YYNGEE. The CDR3 loop spans 17 amino acids. As DNA, the CDR3 is TGTGCCAGCAGCGTAGGGTTTGGGACAGCGAACCTCTATGGCTACACCTTC. It yields the protein CASSVGFGTANLYGYTF.

The CDR3 spells CASSYSIADFYNEQFF. The CDR3 DNA sequence: TGTGCCAGCAGTTACTCGATTGCCGACTTTTACAATGAGCAGTTCTTC. The chain has TRBV6-5 and TRBJ2-1, with D hard to call. Germline CDR1 reads MNHEY; CDR2 reads SVGAGI. Trimming left V 0 bases short and J 4 bases short, with 13 bases between. There are 16 residues in the CDR3.

V and J are TRBV29-1 and TRBJ2-7; 9 bases fit TRBD1. The CDR3 covers 13 residues. In germline, CDR1 is SQVTM, CDR2 ANQGSEA. Trimming at V came to 6 bases and at J to 1 base, leaving 4 bases not matched to a gene. CDR3 in DNA: TGCAGCGTCGCGGACAGGGGATCCTACGAGCAGTACTTC. Encoded protein: CSVADRGSYEQYF.

The chain recombines TRBV19 with TRBJ2-1; 8 bases line up with TRBD2. This CDR3 region has 13 residues. Germline values: CDR1 LNHDA, CDR2 SQIVND (reference sequence). The V gene end was trimmed by 9 bases and the J gene end by 2 bases; junction bases not matched to a gene: 3. In nucleotides, the CDR3 is TGTGCCAGCGGACTAGCAGCCTACAATGAGCAGTTCTTC. Its translation: CASGLAAYNEQFF.

Details on this clone: Other nucleotide sequences from this sample produce the same CDR3. This chain joins TRBV13 and TRBJ2-2; 15 bases agree with TRBD2. This CDR3 is 16 amino acids long. Germline trimming cut 5 bases from V and 5 bases from J; bases unmatched to any gene: 3. CDR1 PRHDT and CDR2 FYEKMQ come from the germline V gene (reference sequence). The CDR3 region has the DNA TGTGCCAGCAGCCCCGGACTAGCGGGAGGGACCGGGGAGCTGTTTTTT. It is translated as CASSPGLAGGTGELFF. Using reference TRBV13 and TRBJ2-2 for the parts outside the CDR3, the full variable domain is AAGVIQSPRHLIKEKRETATLKCYPIPRHDTVYWYQQGPGQDPQFLISFYEKMQSDKGSIPDRFSAQQFSDYHSELNMSSLELGDSALYFCASSPGLAGGTGELFFGEGSRLTVL.

The rearrangement joins TRBV18 to TRBJ2-7; 9 nucleotides match TRBD1. CDR1 is KGHSH, CDR2 LQKENI, per germline. There are 16 residues in the CDR3. V lost 0 bases, J lost 3 bases, and 6 bases stayed unmatched. The CDR3 DNA is TGTGCCAGCTCACCACCTACTACAGGGGGCATCTACGAGCAGTACTTC. Residues: CASSPPTTGGIYEQYF.

This chain links TRBV4-1 with TRBJ2-3; the D is unclear. Germline values: CDR1 MGHRA, CDR2 YSYEKL. CDR3 length: 17 amino acids. The V end lost 3 bases, the J end lost 2 bases, and 18 bases lay between the germline ends. The CDR3 DNA reads TGCGCCAGCAGCCACGCCTACACGGGTCCTCTCACAGATACGCAGTATTTT. Translating gives CASSHAYTGPLTDTQYF.

The rearrangement uses TRBV6-5 and TRBJ1-2; no firm D call. Germline V gene sequence: CDR1 MNHEY, CDR2 SVGAGI. CDR3 length equals 13 residues. Trimming removed 6 bases at V and 7 bases at J, with 15 bases between. CDR3: CASSTTIRSGYTF. In DNA form, the CDR3 reads TGTGCCAGCAGCACGACAATTCGCTCTGGCTACACCTTC.